These T cell receptor beta chains were read from a single sample in a study of yellow fever vaccine responses in identical twins. TCRdb reanalysed the RT-PCR reads using MiXCR and keeps one entry per CDR3 protein. Of about 1,300 distinct CDR3 sequences listed, around 6.1% are singletons. The material was T cells from blood (PBMCs), unsorted or a sorted subset (not recorded which), obtained before or after yellow fever vaccination (not recorded which). The receptors were gathered from a woman between 18 and 30 years old who received the yellow fever vaccine. CDR3s include the opening cysteine and the closing phenylalanine or tryptophan. A D gene is named only where the DNA matches it firmly. Clone sizes are given selectively: once, few, many, or a class where the clone is expanded.

abundance,v_gene,len,j_gene,d_gene,CDR3nt,CDR3aa
few,TRBV5-4,18,TRBJ2-1,-,TGTGCCAGCAGCCGCATCGGGGTCTCATACACCTTATACAATGAGCAGTTCTTC,CASSRIGVSYTLYNEQFF
large,TRBV15,13,TRBJ1-6,TRBD1,TGTGCCACCACAGGGGGCGGGAATTCACCCCTCCACTTT,CATTGGGNSPLHF
-,TRBV24-1,16,TRBJ2-5,TRBD2,TGTGCCACCAGTGATTTGCTAGCGGGGGGTCAAGAGACCCAGTACTTC,CATSDLLAGGQETQYF
-,TRBV28,13,TRBJ2-7,-,TGTGCCAGCAGTTCCGGGCCCGCCTACGAGCAGTACTTC,CASSSGPAYEQYF
few,TRBV18,11,TRBJ2-5,-,TGTGCCAGCTCTCCAGCAGAGACCCAGTACTTC,CASSPAETQYF
medium-sized,TRBV10-3,15,TRBJ2-7,-,TGTGCCATCAGTGAGTCTGCAGGGGCCGCCTACGAGCAGTACTTC,CAISESAGAAYEQYF
-,TRBV9,12,TRBJ2-1,-,TGTGCCAGCAGCGTAGCCGACAATGAGCAGTTCTTC,CASSVADNEQFF
medium-sized,TRBV11-1,14,TRBJ2-7,-,TGTGCCAGCAGCGGCCGGGACCGCTCCTACGAGCAGTACTTC,CASSGRDRSYEQYF
large,TRBV2,15,TRBJ1-5,TRBD1,TGTGCCAGCAGTTTCGGACAGGGTTTAAATCAGCCCCAGCATTTT,CASSFGQGLNQPQHF
few,TRBV7-9,15,TRBJ2-3,TRBD2,TGTGCCAGCAGCGTGACTAGCGGGTTCCCCCATACGCAGTATTTT,CASSVTSGFPHTQYF
medium-sized,TRBV11-1,17,TRBJ2-7,-,TGTGCCAGCACCGATATGGAGGGGGCCCCTCGGTCCTACGAGCAGTACTTC,CASTDMEGAPRSYEQYF
medium-sized,TRBV2,13,TRBJ2-7,-,TGTGCCATCGCGGACGGGAGCTCCTACGAGCAGTACTTC,CAIADGSSYEQYF
-,TRBV6-1,15,TRBJ2-1,TRBD1,TGTGCCAGCAGTAATCAGGGGGCGCCCGACAATGAGCAGTTCTTC,CASSNQGAPDNEQFF
-,TRBV4-2,13,TRBJ2-2,-,TGTGCCAGCAGCCAAGAACGTAACGGGGAGCTGTTTTTT,CASSQERNGELFF
few,TRBV14,14,TRBJ2-7,TRBD2,TGTGCCAGCAGCCCCGGACTAGCCTCATACGAGCAGTACTTC,CASSPGLASYEQYF
-,TRBV27,13,TRBJ2-5,-,TGTGCCAGCAGTTTAGGACAGCAAGAGACCCAGTACTTC,CASSLGQQETQYF
-,TRBV21-1,20,TRBJ1-1,-,TGTGCCAGCAGCAAAGCTTGCCAGGGGCCCAAAGTCGCGATTAACACTGAAGCTTTCTTT,CASSKACQGPKVAINTEAFF
few,TRBV29-1,12,TRBJ2-5,-,TGCAGCGTCCGGCTCGGACGGGAGACCCAGTACTTC,CSVRLGRETQYF
large,TRBV20-1,14,TRBJ2-1,TRBD2,TGCAGTGGTCCTATAGCGGGGGGGCCTAATGAGCAGTTCTTC,CSGPIAGGPNEQFF
medium-sized,TRBV20-1,15,TRBJ2-1,-,TGCAGTGCTAGAGATGTGGGGGCCGGCTACAATGAGCAGTTCTTC,CSARDVGAGYNEQFF
medium-sized,TRBV4-1,15,TRBJ2-5,TRBD1,TGCGCCAGCCACTGGACAGGGGTTTGGGTGGAGACCCAGTACTTC,CASHWTGVWVETQYF
-,TRBV6-1,14,TRBJ1-1,TRBD1,TGTGCCAGTGATGGGACAGGGGTGGCCACTGAAGCTTTCTTT,CASDGTGVATEAFF
-,TRBV12-3/TRBV12-4,14,TRBJ1-5,-,TGTGCCAGCTCTCTGTTTGTCGGTGCTCAGCCCCAGCATTTT,CASSLFVGAQPQHF
medium-sized,TRBV5-1,16,TRBJ2-1,TRBD2,TGCGCCAGCAGGAGCGGGACTAGCGGGAGTTACAATGAGCAGTTCTTC,CASRSGTSGSYNEQFF
large,TRBV11-3,11,TRBJ2-5,-,TGTGCCAGCAGCTTTGGGGAGACCCAGTACTTC,CASSFGETQYF
few,TRBV11-3,14,TRBJ2-1,TRBD2,TGTGCCAGCAGCCCTCTGGGGACTAGCGGAGCCAAATTCTTC,CASSPLGTSGAKFF
few,TRBV7-2,13,TRBJ2-7,-,TGTGCCAGCAGCTTAGCTTGGGCGTACGAGCAGTACTTC,CASSLAWAYEQYF
medium-sized,TRBV7-9,16,TRBJ2-6,-,TGTGCCATCATACTGCAGTACCCAAAAGGGGCCAACGTCCTGACTTTC,CAIILQYPKGANVLTF
-,TRBV2,14,TRBJ2-5,-,TGTGCCAAACGTTTAGGACAGTCCCAAGAGACCCAGTACTTC,CAKRLGQSQETQYF
-,TRBV29-1,12,TRBJ1-5,-,TGCAGCGTCTACAGGGAAGGGCAGCCCCAGCATTTT,CSVYREGQPQHF
-,TRBV11-1,11,TRBJ2-7,-,TGTGCCAGCAGCAGAACCGACGAGCAGTACTTC,CASSRTDEQYF
few,TRBV11-3,17,TRBJ2-7,-,TGTGCCAGCAGCTTAGATGGGGCCGGGAGGGGGCTCTACGAGCAGTACTTC,CASSLDGAGRGLYEQYF
few,TRBV10-2,13,TRBJ2-7,TRBD2,TGCGCCAGCATAGCGGGAGTGGGCAACGAGCAGTACTTC,CASIAGVGNEQYF
large,TRBV11-3,16,TRBJ2-6,-,TGTGCCAGCAGCTTAAACTCCGGCTCTGGGGCCAACGTCCTGACTTTC,CASSLNSGSGANVLTF
few,TRBV6-2/TRBV6-3,20,TRBJ2-1,TRBD1,TGTGCCAGCAGTTACTCGATCACCATCGGGCCGGGACAGGGCCACAATGAGCAGTTCTTC,CASSYSITIGPGQGHNEQFF
medium-sized,TRBV5-1,11,TRBJ2-1,-,TGCGCCAGCAGCAGGGTGGGTGAGCAGTTCTTC,CASSRVGEQFF
-,TRBV24-1,12,TRBJ2-1,TRBD1,TGTGCCACCAGTGACCCCGACAGGGAACCGTTCTTC,CATSDPDREPFF
-,TRBV5-4,15,TRBJ2-1,-,TGTGCCAGCAGCTTGAGGGACTCGACCTTCAATGAGCAGTTCTTC,CASSLRDSTFNEQFF
medium-sized,TRBV28,13,TRBJ2-7,-,TGTGCCAGCAGTTACGGCAGCTCCTACGAGCAGTACTTC,CASSYGSSYEQYF
large,TRBV11-3,16,TRBJ2-5,TRBD2,TGTGCCAGCAGCCAGATAGCTAGCGGGGAGGGAGAGACCCAGTACTTC,CASSQIASGEGETQYF
large,TRBV20-1,13,TRBJ1-5,TRBD1,TGCAGTGCTATCGACAGGGCCAATCAGCCCCAGCATTTT,CSAIDRANQPQHF
-,TRBV20-1,14,TRBJ2-5,-,TGCAGTGCTAGAAGAACGGGCGGAACAGAGACCCAGTACTTC,CSARRTGGTETQYF
medium-sized,TRBV7-9,14,TRBJ2-7,-,TGTGCCAGCAGCTCCCCAAGTCAGGGGTTCGAGCAGTACTTC,CASSSPSQGFEQYF
-,TRBV7-4,13,TRBJ2-7,-,TGTGCCAGCAGCTTTCCGGGCTCCTACGAGCAGTACTTC,CASSFPGSYEQYF
medium-sized,TRBV20-1,14,TRBJ2-2,-,TGCAGTGCTTACGACGGGAGTAGGACCGGGGAGCTGTTTTTT,CSAYDGSRTGELFF
medium-sized,TRBV11-1,14,TRBJ2-7,TRBD1,TGTGCCAGCAGCTTAGCACAGGGGGCCTACGAGCAGTACTTC,CASSLAQGAYEQYF
medium-sized,TRBV2,14,TRBJ1-1,-,TGTGCCAGCAGTTTCGGGGCCGAGGGAGCTGAAGCTTTCTTT,CASSFGAEGAEAFF
-,TRBV20-1,13,TRBJ1-2,TRBD1,TGCAGTCCATCAACAGGGGGCAGCTATGGCTACACCTTC,CSPSTGGSYGYTF
few,TRBV18,15,TRBJ2-7,-,TGTGCCAGCTCATGGGGGCAGGGTGAAACCTACGAGCAGTACTTC,CASSWGQGETYEQYF
-,TRBV4-2,12,TRBJ2-7,-,TGTGCCAGCAGCCAAGCTAGCTACGAGCAGTACTTC,CASSQASYEQYF
medium-sized,TRBV20-1,14,TRBJ2-3,TRBD2,TGCAGTGCTATTGGACTAGCGGGGGCAGATACGCAGTATTTT,CSAIGLAGADTQYF
large,TRBV18,15,TRBJ2-7,TRBD2,TGTGCCAGCTCCCCTAGCGGGATGGGAGCCTACGAGCAGTACTTC,CASSPSGMGAYEQYF
medium-sized,TRBV4-3,16,TRBJ2-1,TRBD2,TGCGCCAGCAGCCAAGGAGGGACTAGCAGCTACAATGAGCAGTTCTTC,CASSQGGTSSYNEQFF
-,TRBV29-1,11,TRBJ2-1,-,TGCAGCGTGCGGATCTACAATGAGCAGTTCTTC,CSVRIYNEQFF
large,TRBV15,13,TRBJ2-7,-,TGTGCCACCAGCGCAAGCTTGTCCTACGAGCAGTACTTC,CATSASLSYEQYF
large,TRBV6-1,15,TRBJ2-1,-,TGTGCCAGCACCTCCGCCGGACTTCCTGCCCATGAGCAGTTCTTC,CASTSAGLPAHEQFF
few,TRBV4-3,17,TRBJ1-1,TRBD1,TGCGCCAGCAGCCAAGAGGGACAGACGTACATGAACACTGAAGCTTTCTTT,CASSQEGQTYMNTEAFF
medium-sized,TRBV13,13,TRBJ2-7,-,TGTGCCAGCAGCTCTGCCTTCTCCTACGAGCAGTACTTC,CASSSAFSYEQYF
medium-sized,TRBV6-1,17,TRBJ2-5,TRBD2,TGTGCCAGCAGTCCATACTATCTCGGTAGCGGGGGGGAGACCCAGTACTTC,CASSPYYLGSGGETQYF